The sample holds one count of the clone carrying this T cell receptor (beta chain). Antigen specificity is unknown. Sequenced by immunoSEQ multiplex PCR; TCRdb stores in-frame clones only, minus some. The data show fewer than 30,000 clones, with about 88% seen just once and approximately 8.6% held by the top ten. These data originate in a study of T cell responses to AZD1222 COVID-19 vaccine. Findings and limits, study-wide: Unmutated variant regions reportedly attract nearly half of all spike-specific TCRs. Spike-specific TCR breadth and depth were elevated following two AZD1222 doses. Repertoire samples came only from after the peak T cell response.

Trimming cost V 1 base and J 6 bases; bases outside gene matches: 3. The CDR3 runs to 14 residues. Germline CDR1 SGHTA, CDR2 FQGNSA. The J gene is TRBJ2-1, the V gene TRBV7-2, with 7 bases fitting TRBD2. This material consisted of peripheral blood, taken 28 days after the second AZD1222 dose. This clonotype was sampled from an adult who received the AZD1222 COVID-19 vaccine. The CDR3 here is CASSLVTGGNEQFF. Written as DNA, the CDR3 is TGTGCCAGCAGCTTAGTAACGGGAGGCAATGAGCAGTTCTTC.